These T cell receptor beta chains were read from a single sample in a study of technical replicates of blood from a handful of donors. The assay was immunoSEQ multiplex PCR, and TCRdb's table has in-frame clones only and misses some. The sample carries about 82,000 clones, roughly 95% recorded once. Material: T cells isolated from PBMCs. The receptor set was obtained from a human donor in good health. CDR3s include the opening cysteine and the closing phenylalanine or tryptophan. D genes are given only for firm matches. The size field is filled for only some rows; it gives once, few, many or a size class.

d_gene,v_gene,abundance,j_gene,CDR3aa,CDR3nt
TRBD2,TRBV5-1,NA,TRBJ2-1,CASTVGGGGEQFF,TGCGCCAGCACCGTCGGGGGCGGGGGGGAGCAGTTCTTC
TRBD2,TRBV28,NA,TRBJ2-7,CASSILAVKAYEQYF,TGTGCCAGCAGTATCCTAGCGGTCAAGGCCTACGAGCAGTACTTC
TRBD2,TRBV11-2,NA,TRBJ2-1,CASSLAQDPGLSIYNEQFF,TGTGCCAGCAGCTTAGCCCAAGACCCGGGACTAAGTATTTACAATGAGCAGTTCTTC
NA,TRBV5-4,NA,TRBJ1-2,CASSLDRSFYGYTF,TGTGCCAGCAGCTTGGACAGATCCTTCTATGGCTACACCTTC
NA,TRBV11-3,NA,TRBJ1-3,CASSLQTSGNTIYF,TGTGCCAGCAGCCTACAGACCTCTGGAAACACCATATATTTT
NA,TRBV7-9,few,TRBJ1-1,CASSFVTGFRTEAFF,TGTGCCAGCAGCTTCGTAACAGGGTTTAGGACTGAAGCTTTCTTT
NA,TRBV7-9,NA,TRBJ2-5,CASSLGIPKVGETQYF,TGTGCCAGCAGCTTAGGTATCCCCAAGGTGGGCGAGACCCAGTACTTC
TRBD1,TRBV4-1,NA,TRBJ2-1,CASSQDGWQGALNEQFF,TGCGCCAGCAGCCAAGATGGGTGGCAGGGGGCTCTAAATGAGCAGTTCTTC
TRBD1,TRBV30,NA,TRBJ2-1,CAGTGGYNEQFF,TGTGCAGGGACAGGGGGATACAATGAGCAGTTCTTC
NA,TRBV4-3,NA,TRBJ2-1,CASSQDARGWSQDEQFF,TGCGCCAGCAGCCAAGATGCCCGGGGTTGGTCTCAAGATGAGCAGTTCTTC
TRBD1,TRBV2,NA,TRBJ1-1,CASNRDRGNTEAFF,TGTGCCAGCAATAGGGACAGGGGGAACACTGAAGCTTTCTTT
NA,TRBV5-4,NA,TRBJ1-1,CASSLPPEAFF,TGTGCCAGCAGCCTCCCTCCTGAAGCTTTCTTT
TRBD2,TRBV7-3,NA,TRBJ2-1,CASSLGTSGRNEQFF,TGTGCCAGCAGCTTGGGGACTAGCGGGAGAAATGAGCAGTTCTTC
TRBD1,TRBV27,NA,TRBJ1-2,CASSRGDRGGYGYTF,TGTGCCAGCAGCCGCGGAGACAGGGGTGGATATGGCTACACCTTC
NA,TRBV9,once,TRBJ2-6,CASSVNRDFGANVLTF,TGTGCCAGCAGCGTTAACCGGGACTTTGGGGCCAACGTCCTGACTTTC
NA,TRBV29-1,once,TRBJ2-3,CSVEVQGADTQYF,TGCAGCGTTGAAGTACAGGGTGCCGATACGCAGTATTTT
NA,TRBV4-2,NA,TRBJ2-7,CASSPGLAGYQQYF,TGTGCCAGCAGCCCTGGGCTGGCAGGGTACCAGCAGTACTTC
NA,TRBV28,NA,TRBJ2-1,CATTGSSYNEQFF,TGTGCCACCACGGGAAGCTCCTACAATGAGCAGTTCTTC
NA,TRBV7-2,NA,TRBJ2-5,CASSLNRFQETQYF,TGTGCCAGCAGCTTGAACAGGTTCCAAGAGACCCAGTACTTC
NA,TRBV28,NA,TRBJ2-3,CASSFSRGSTDTQYF,TGTGCCAGCAGTTTCTCTAGGGGCAGCACAGATACGCAGTATTTT
NA,TRBV9,NA,TRBJ2-7,CASSVAVGGSYEQYF,TGTGCCAGCAGCGTAGCAGTAGGCGGCTCCTACGAGCAGTACTTC
TRBD2,TRBV19,once,TRBJ2-1,CASSEREGTYNEQFF,TGTGCCAGTAGCGAGCGGGAGGGCACATACAATGAGCAGTTCTTC
NA,TRBV4-2,NA,TRBJ1-2,CASSQEGANLYGYTF,TGTGCCAGCAGCCAAGAGGGAGCCAATCTCTATGGCTACACCTTC
NA,TRBV10-3,NA,TRBJ2-6,CAISESGGSGANVLTF,TGTGCCATCAGTGAGTCAGGGGGCTCTGGGGCCAACGTCCTGACTTTC
NA,TRBV7-6,NA,TRBJ2-2,CASSLLAFESAGELFF,TGTGCCAGCAGCTTACTAGCGTTTGAGTCGGCCGGGGAGCTGTTTTTT
TRBD1,TRBV6-5,NA,TRBJ1-1,CATSFGTGRTEAFF,TGTGCCACCTCTTTCGGGACAGGGAGGACTGAAGCTTTCTTT
NA,TRBV6-1,NA,TRBJ2-1,CASSEVREIFHEQFF,TGTGCCAGCAGTGAAGTTCGGGAGATTTTCCATGAGCAGTTCTTC
TRBD2,TRBV28,NA,TRBJ2-4,CASSLAGDDLAKNIQYF,TGTGCCAGCAGTTTAGCGGGAGATGACCTAGCCAAAAACATTCAGTACTTC
TRBD1,TRBV7-2,NA,TRBJ1-1,CASSQGAGYTEAFF,TGTGCCAGCAGCCAGGGGGCGGGGTACACTGAAGCTTTCTTT
NA,TRBV13,NA,TRBJ2-3,CASSLGVESTDTQYF,TGTGCCAGCAGCTTAGGGGTAGAAAGCACAGATACGCAGTATTTT
NA,TRBV4-3,NA,TRBJ2-7,CASRVQGARFEQYF,TGCGCCAGCAGAGTACAGGGCGCGAGATTCGAGCAGTACTTC
NA,TRBV19,few,TRBJ2-7,CASTVSSYEQYF,TGTGCCAGTACTGTGAGTAGCTACGAGCAGTACTTC
TRBD2,TRBV9,NA,TRBJ2-3,CASSVTSYAADTQYF,TGTGCCAGCAGCGTGACTAGCTATGCCGCAGATACGCAGTATTTT
NA,TRBV2,NA,TRBJ1-5,CASSLNQPQHF,TGTGCCAGCAGCCTAAATCAGCCCCAGCATTTT
NA,TRBV20-1,NA,TRBJ2-7,CSALRVDEQYF,TGCAGTGCCTTACGGGTGGACGAGCAGTACTTC
NA,TRBV30,NA,TRBJ1-4,CAWMTLVRGGTEKLFF,TGTGCCTGGATGACCCTCGTCCGGGGCGGGACTGAAAAACTGTTTTTT
TRBD1,TRBV19,NA,TRBJ1-2,CASGYLVVDRVTNYGYTF,TGTGCCAGTGGATATTTGGTTGTCGACAGGGTGACTAACTATGGCTACACCTTC
NA,TRBV6-6,NA,TRBJ1-1,CASILRAGPWAFF,TGTGCCAGCATTCTAAGGGCGGGGCCTTGGGCTTTCTTT
TRBD1,TRBV15,NA,TRBJ2-3,CATSRTPGGFTDTQYF,TGTGCCACCAGCAGAACACCAGGGGGTTTCACAGATACGCAGTATTTT
NA,TRBV7-8,NA,TRBJ1-1,CASSFGPGGTEAFF,TGTGCCAGCAGCTTCGGTCCGGGGGGCACTGAAGCTTTCTTT
TRBD2,TRBV6-1,NA,TRBJ2-2,CASSVGRLAGIGELFF,TGTGCCAGCAGTGTCGGGAGGCTAGCGGGGATCGGGGAGCTGTTTTTT
TRBD2,TRBV2,NA,TRBJ2-7,CASKAGAYEQYF,TGTGCCAGCAAGGCGGGGGCCTACGAGCAGTACTTC
NA,TRBV30,NA,TRBJ1-4,CAWAGTLNEKLFF,TGTGCCTGGGCCGGGACTCTTAATGAAAAACTGTTTTTT
NA,TRBV7-8,NA,TRBJ2-7,CASSLAFQGKYEQYF,TGTGCCAGCAGCTTAGCGTTCCAGGGGAAGTACGAGCAGTACTTC
TRBD2,TRBV7-6,NA,TRBJ2-1,CASSFALGGRYNEQFF,TGTGCCAGCAGCTTTGCTTTGGGCGGGAGGTACAATGAGCAGTTCTTC
NA,TRBV7-9,NA,TRBJ2-3,CASRSDRKDTQYF,TGTGCCAGCAGATCCGACAGGAAAGATACGCAGTATTTT
NA,TRBV7-9,NA,TRBJ1-1,CASSLRRTEAFF,TGTGCCAGCAGCTTACGCCGGACTGAAGCTTTCTTT
NA,TRBV7-8,NA,TRBJ2-7,CASARGSSYEQYF,TGTGCCAGCGCACGGGGGAGTTCCTACGAGCAGTACTTC
TRBD1,TRBV18,NA,TRBJ1-1,CASSPPGQGYTEAFF,TGTGCCAGCTCACCCCCGGGACAGGGGTACACTGAAGCTTTCTTT